This note documents a single TCR beta chain sequence. Clones were read by immunoSEQ multiplex PCR, and TCRdb kept only the in-frame ones, dropping some. Of over a million clones in the sample, 75% to 80% are singletons; the top ten hold 0.55% to 0.7%. The data stem from a study of shared clonotypes between healthy human individuals. Per the germline V gene, CDR1 is ENHRY and CDR2 is SYGVKD. Trimming removed 3 bases from V and 0 bases from J, with 9 bases in between. CDR3 length: 15 residues. The material sequenced was memory CD4+ T cells from PBMCs. Subset given: CD45RA-negative fraction. V gene TRBV10-3 combines with J gene TRBJ1-3; unclear D gene. This sequence originates from a man younger than 35 in good health. Some clones in this sample may be carry-over from other donors' samples. CDR3 sequence (DNA): TGTGCCATCAGTGATCCTACCTACTCTGGAAACACCATATATTTT. Translating it yields CAISDPTYSGNTIYF.